A selection of T cell receptor beta chains follows, all from one sample in a study of T cells in Graves' hyperthyroidism and ophthalmopathy. TCRdb used MiXCR to reprocess the multiplex PCR reads, holding one entry per CDR3 protein. The repertoire holds about 300,000 distinct CDR3 sequences, roughly 20% seen once, with less than 45% in the top ten. The sample taken for sequencing was blood. The receptors stem from a man aged 50 to 60 with Graves' ophthalmopathy. CDR3s include the opening cysteine and the closing phenylalanine or tryptophan. D genes are given only for firm matches. Part of the rows lack a size; the others show once, few, many or a class for expanded clones.

v_call: TRBV3-1; j_call: TRBJ2-1; clone_size: many; d_call: TRBD2; cdr3_nt: TGTGCCAGCAGCCAAGAGTTGGCTAGCGGGGGCAGTGAGCAGTTCTTC; cdr3_aa: CASSQELASGGSEQFF
v_call: TRBV27; j_call: TRBJ2-6; clone_size: .; d_call: .; cdr3_nt: TGTGCCAGCAGTTTACACCTTAGCTCTGGGGCCAACGTCCTGACTTTC; cdr3_aa: CASSLHLSSGANVLTF
v_call: TRBV27; j_call: TRBJ1-1; clone_size: few; d_call: .; cdr3_nt: TGTGCCAGCAGCTTGGTCTTCTCCACTGAAGCTTTCTTT; cdr3_aa: CASSLVFSTEAFF
v_call: TRBV6-1; j_call: TRBJ2-2; clone_size: .; d_call: .; cdr3_nt: TGTGCCAGCAGTGAACTATCGAACACCGGGGAGCTGTTTTTT; cdr3_aa: CASSELSNTGELFF
v_call: TRBV30; j_call: TRBJ2-1; clone_size: few; d_call: .; cdr3_nt: TGTGCCTGGAGTGTGGATGTCGGTTCTTACAATGAGCAGTTCTTC; cdr3_aa: CAWSVDVGSYNEQFF
v_call: TRBV28; j_call: TRBJ2-7; clone_size: many; d_call: .; cdr3_nt: TGTGCCAGCAGTCGACCGGGACTGTCGGCCGAGCAGTACTTC; cdr3_aa: CASSRPGLSAEQYF
v_call: TRBV29-1; j_call: TRBJ1-5; clone_size: .; d_call: .; cdr3_nt: TGCAGCGGTAAGATCTCAGGTCAAACCCAGCATTTT; cdr3_aa: CSGKISGQTQHF
v_call: TRBV28; j_call: TRBJ2-7; clone_size: .; d_call: .; cdr3_nt: TGTGCCAGCAGGTCCGGGACTTACATCTCCTACGAGCAGTACTTC; cdr3_aa: CASRSGTYISYEQYF
v_call: TRBV5-1; j_call: TRBJ1-6; clone_size: .; d_call: .; cdr3_nt: TGCGCCAGCAGCCTAGGGTGGTGGAATTCACCCCTCCACTTT; cdr3_aa: CASSLGWWNSPLHF
v_call: TRBV5-1; j_call: TRBJ2-4; clone_size: .; d_call: .; cdr3_nt: TGCGCCAGCAGCCCCGGGACCCAATCAAACATTCAGTACTTC; cdr3_aa: CASSPGTQSNIQYF
v_call: TRBV6-1; j_call: TRBJ2-7; clone_size: few; d_call: .; cdr3_nt: TGTGCCAGCAGTATCGAAAATGTGGGATCCTACGAGCAGTACTTC; cdr3_aa: CASSIENVGSYEQYF
v_call: TRBV28; j_call: TRBJ2-3; clone_size: few; d_call: .; cdr3_nt: TGTGCCAGCACCTACCGGCGGACAGATACGCAGTATTTT; cdr3_aa: CASTYRRTDTQYF
v_call: TRBV10-2; j_call: TRBJ2-3; clone_size: few; d_call: TRBD2; cdr3_nt: TGCGCCAGCAGTGATCTAGCGGCAACAGATACGCAGTATTTT; cdr3_aa: CASSDLAATDTQYF
v_call: TRBV27; j_call: TRBJ2-7; clone_size: few; d_call: .; cdr3_nt: TGTGCCAGCAGTAACCCCATCCATAGCGAGCAGTACTTC; cdr3_aa: CASSNPIHSEQYF
v_call: TRBV15; j_call: TRBJ2-7; clone_size: few; d_call: .; cdr3_nt: TGTGCCACCAGCACCTTTCCACAGCATGGGCAGTACTTC; cdr3_aa: CATSTFPQHGQYF
v_call: TRBV6-2/TRBV6-3; j_call: TRBJ2-7; clone_size: few; d_call: TRBD2; cdr3_nt: TGTGCCAGCAGTTACTGGGGTAGCGGGAGTGCCAACAACTCCTACGAGCAGTACTTC; cdr3_aa: CASSYWGSGSANNSYEQYF
v_call: TRBV6-1; j_call: TRBJ2-7; clone_size: many; d_call: .; cdr3_nt: TGTGCCAGCAGCCAAGAAACAGGGAATAACGAGCAGTACTTC; cdr3_aa: CASSQETGNNEQYF
v_call: TRBV20-1; j_call: TRBJ1-3; clone_size: .; d_call: .; cdr3_nt: TGCAGTGCTAGGAACCCAGCCAAAGGTGGAAACACCATATATTTT; cdr3_aa: CSARNPAKGGNTIYF
v_call: TRBV20-1; j_call: TRBJ1-5; clone_size: many; d_call: .; cdr3_nt: TGCAGTGCTAGAGATCCGGGTGCAAGCAATCAGCCCCAGCATTTT; cdr3_aa: CSARDPGASNQPQHF
v_call: TRBV24-1; j_call: TRBJ2-3; clone_size: .; d_call: TRBD1; cdr3_nt: TGTGCCACCAGTGATTCCGGGACAGGGGTGGATACGCAGTATTTT; cdr3_aa: CATSDSGTGVDTQYF
v_call: TRBV7-2; j_call: TRBJ2-3; clone_size: few; d_call: .; cdr3_nt: TGTGCCAGCAGCCTTACCCGAGACTACGTTACGCAGTATTTT; cdr3_aa: CASSLTRDYVTQYF
v_call: TRBV13; j_call: TRBJ2-7; clone_size: few; d_call: TRBD2; cdr3_nt: TGTGCCAGCAGCCACGGACTAGCGGGAGAACCCACCTACGAGCAGTACTTC; cdr3_aa: CASSHGLAGEPTYEQYF
v_call: TRBV6-1; j_call: TRBJ2-7; clone_size: .; d_call: TRBD2; cdr3_nt: TGTGCCAGCAGCCACTCTACCGTCGGCGGGAGGTACGAGCAGTACTTC; cdr3_aa: CASSHSTVGGRYEQYF
v_call: TRBV18; j_call: TRBJ2-3; clone_size: once; d_call: TRBD2; cdr3_nt: TGTGCCAGCTCACCCTATGGGGGGGTCGATACGCAGTATTTT; cdr3_aa: CASSPYGGVDTQYF
v_call: TRBV7-8; j_call: TRBJ2-7; clone_size: .; d_call: TRBD2; cdr3_nt: TGTGCCAGCAGCTTAGGGCCGGGACTAGCCGGTGAGCAGTACTTC; cdr3_aa: CASSLGPGLAGEQYF
v_call: TRBV20-1; j_call: TRBJ2-7; clone_size: many; d_call: .; cdr3_nt: TGCAGTGCTGAGTACCCGGGACTTAAGGAGCAGTACTTC; cdr3_aa: CSAEYPGLKEQYF
v_call: TRBV9; j_call: TRBJ2-5; clone_size: .; d_call: .; cdr3_nt: TGTGCCAGCAGCGTAGACGTGACCCCCAGGGAGACCCAGTACTTC; cdr3_aa: CASSVDVTPRETQYF
v_call: TRBV19; j_call: TRBJ2-1; clone_size: few; d_call: TRBD2; cdr3_nt: TGTGCCAGTAGTAGGGTTGCGGGGGGCATCGATGAGCAGTTCTTC; cdr3_aa: CASSRVAGGIDEQFF